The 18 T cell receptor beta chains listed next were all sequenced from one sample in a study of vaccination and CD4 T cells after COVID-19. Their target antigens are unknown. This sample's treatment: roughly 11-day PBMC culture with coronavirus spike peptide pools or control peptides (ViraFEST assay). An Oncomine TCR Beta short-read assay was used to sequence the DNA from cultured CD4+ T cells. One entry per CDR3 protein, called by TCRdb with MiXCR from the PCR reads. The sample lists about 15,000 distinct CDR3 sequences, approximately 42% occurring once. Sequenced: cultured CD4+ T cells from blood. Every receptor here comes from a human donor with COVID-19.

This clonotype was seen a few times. The CDR3 coding sequence is TGTGCCAGCAGCCAGGAGGGCCCGACTAATGAAAAACTGTTTTTT. Its translation is CASSQEGPTNEKLFF. The rearrangement uses TRBV11-3 and TRBJ1-4, with unresolved D. From germline, CDR1 is SGHNT and CDR2 YENEEA. Trimming took 5 bases from V and 2 from J, leaving 12 bases between them. The CDR3 consists of 15 residues.

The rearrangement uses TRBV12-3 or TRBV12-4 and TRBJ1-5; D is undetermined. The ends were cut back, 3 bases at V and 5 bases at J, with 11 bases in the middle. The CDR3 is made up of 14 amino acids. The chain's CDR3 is CASSLAGRDQPQHF. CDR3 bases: TGTGCCAGCAGTTTGGCGGGCCGCGATCAGCCCCAGCATTTT.

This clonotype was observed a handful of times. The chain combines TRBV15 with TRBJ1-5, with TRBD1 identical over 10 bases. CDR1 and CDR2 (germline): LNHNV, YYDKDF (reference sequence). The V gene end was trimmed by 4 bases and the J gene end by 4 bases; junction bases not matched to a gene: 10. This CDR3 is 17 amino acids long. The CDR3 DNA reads TGTGCCACCAGCAAACGAACCGGGACAGGGGTTAATCAGCCCCAGCATTTT. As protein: CATSKRTGTGVNQPQHF.

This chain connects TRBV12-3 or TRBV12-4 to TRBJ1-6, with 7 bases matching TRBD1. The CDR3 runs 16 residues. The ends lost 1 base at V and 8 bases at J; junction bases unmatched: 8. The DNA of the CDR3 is TGTGCCAGCAGTTTAGACAGGGGTAGGATGGATTCACCCCTCCACTTT. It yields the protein CASSLDRGRMDSPLHF.

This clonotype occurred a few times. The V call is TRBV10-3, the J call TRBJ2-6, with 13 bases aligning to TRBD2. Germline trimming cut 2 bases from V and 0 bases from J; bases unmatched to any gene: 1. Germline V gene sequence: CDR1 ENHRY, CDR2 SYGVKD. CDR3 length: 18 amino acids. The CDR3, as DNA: TGTGCCATCAGTGAGCGACTAGCGGGGGGCTCTGGGGCCAACGTCCTGACTTTC. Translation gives CAISERLAGGSGANVLTF.

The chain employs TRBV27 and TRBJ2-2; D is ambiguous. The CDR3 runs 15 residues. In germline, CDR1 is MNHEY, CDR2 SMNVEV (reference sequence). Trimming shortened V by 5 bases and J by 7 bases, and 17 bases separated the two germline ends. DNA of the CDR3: TGTGCCAGCAGTATGGATTCTCGACTGGTCGGGGAGCTGTTTTTT. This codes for CASSMDSRLVGELFF.

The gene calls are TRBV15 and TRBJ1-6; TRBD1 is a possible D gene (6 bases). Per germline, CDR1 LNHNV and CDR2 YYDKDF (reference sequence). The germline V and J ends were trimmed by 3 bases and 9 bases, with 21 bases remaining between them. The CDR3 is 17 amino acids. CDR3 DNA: TGTGCCACCAGCAGTGGGTCTTCCAGGGGATCGGGTTCACCCCTCCACTTT. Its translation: CATSSGSSRGSGSPLHF.

The CDR3 is CAGGDSEYSNQPQHF. For the CDR3, the DNA is TGTGCGGGGGGGGACAGCGAATATAGCAATCAGCCCCAGCATTTT. The rearrangement links TRBV6-1 to TRBJ1-5; TRBD1 matches 7 bases. The CDR3 covers 15 residues. Germline V gives CDR1 MNHNS, CDR2 SASEGT.

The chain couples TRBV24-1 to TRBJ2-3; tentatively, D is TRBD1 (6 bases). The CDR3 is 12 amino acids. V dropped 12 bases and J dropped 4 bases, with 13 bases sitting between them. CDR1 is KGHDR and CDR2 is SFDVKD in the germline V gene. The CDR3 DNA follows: TGTGCCGTAGGGGGTGGCTCAGATACGCAGTATTTT. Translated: CAVGGGSDTQYF.

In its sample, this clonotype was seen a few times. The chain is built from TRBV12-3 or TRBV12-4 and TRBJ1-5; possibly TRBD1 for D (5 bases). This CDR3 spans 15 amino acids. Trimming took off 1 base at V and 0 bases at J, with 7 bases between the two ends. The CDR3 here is CASSLGQPSNQPQHF. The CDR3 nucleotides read TGTGCCAGCAGTTTAGGACAGCCTAGCAATCAGCCCCAGCATTTT.

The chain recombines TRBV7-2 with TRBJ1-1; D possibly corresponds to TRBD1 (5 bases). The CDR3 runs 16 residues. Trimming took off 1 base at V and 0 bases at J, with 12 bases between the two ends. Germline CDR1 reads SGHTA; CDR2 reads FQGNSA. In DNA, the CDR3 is TGTGCCAGCAGCTTAGTTGCGGCAGGGATGAACACTGAAGCTTTCTTT. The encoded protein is CASSLVAAGMNTEAFF.

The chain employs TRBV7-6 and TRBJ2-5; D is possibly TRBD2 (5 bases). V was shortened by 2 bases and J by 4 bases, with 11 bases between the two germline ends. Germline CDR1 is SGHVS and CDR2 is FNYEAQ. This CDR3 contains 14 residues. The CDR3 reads CASSLRGSRETQYF. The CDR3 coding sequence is TGTGCCAGCAGCTTACGTGGGAGCCGAGAGACCCAGTACTTC.

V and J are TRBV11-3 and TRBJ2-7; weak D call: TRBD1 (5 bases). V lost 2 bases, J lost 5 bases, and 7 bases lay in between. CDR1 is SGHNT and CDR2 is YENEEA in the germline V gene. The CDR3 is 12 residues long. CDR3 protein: CASSLQGNEQYF. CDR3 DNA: TGTGCCAGCAGCTTACAGGGTAACGAGCAGTACTTC. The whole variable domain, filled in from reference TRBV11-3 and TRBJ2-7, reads EAGVVQSPRYKIIEKKQPVAFWCNPISGHNTLYWYLQNLGQGPELLIRYENEEAVDDSQLPKDRFSAERLKGVDSTLKIQPAELGDSAVYLCASSLQGNEQYFGPGTRLTVT.

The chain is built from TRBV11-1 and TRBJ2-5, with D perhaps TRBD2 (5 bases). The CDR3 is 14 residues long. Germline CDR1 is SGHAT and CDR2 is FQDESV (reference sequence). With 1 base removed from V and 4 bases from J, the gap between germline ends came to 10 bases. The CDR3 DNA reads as TGTGCCAGCAGCTTAGGTTCGGGGAGAGAGACCCAGTACTTC. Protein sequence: CASSLGSGRETQYF.

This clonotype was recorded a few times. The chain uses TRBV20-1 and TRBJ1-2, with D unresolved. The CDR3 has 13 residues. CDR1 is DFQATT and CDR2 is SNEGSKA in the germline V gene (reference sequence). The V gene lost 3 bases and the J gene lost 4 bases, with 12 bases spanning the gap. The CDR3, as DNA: TGCAGTGCTAGCGACCCCAGAAGCTATGGCTACACCTTC. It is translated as CSASDPRSYGYTF.

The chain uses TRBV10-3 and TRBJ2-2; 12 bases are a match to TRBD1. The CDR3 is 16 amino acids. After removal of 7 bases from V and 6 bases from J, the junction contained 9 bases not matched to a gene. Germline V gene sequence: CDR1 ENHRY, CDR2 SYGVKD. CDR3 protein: CAITFPGTGGPGELFF. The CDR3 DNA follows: TGTGCCATCACCTTCCCCGGGACAGGGGGCCCCGGGGAGCTGTTTTTT.

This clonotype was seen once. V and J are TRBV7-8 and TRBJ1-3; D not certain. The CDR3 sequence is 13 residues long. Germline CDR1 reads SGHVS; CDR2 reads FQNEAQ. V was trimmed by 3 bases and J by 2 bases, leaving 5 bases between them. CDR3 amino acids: CASSFTAGNTIYF. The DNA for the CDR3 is TGTGCCAGCAGCTTTACTGCTGGAAACACCATATATTTT.

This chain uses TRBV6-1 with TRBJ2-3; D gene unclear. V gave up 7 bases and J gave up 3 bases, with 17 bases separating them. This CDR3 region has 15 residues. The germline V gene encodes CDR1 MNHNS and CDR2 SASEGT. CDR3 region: CASTDRFVATDTQYF. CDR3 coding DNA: TGTGCCAGCACTGACCGGTTCGTCGCAACAGATACGCAGTATTTT.